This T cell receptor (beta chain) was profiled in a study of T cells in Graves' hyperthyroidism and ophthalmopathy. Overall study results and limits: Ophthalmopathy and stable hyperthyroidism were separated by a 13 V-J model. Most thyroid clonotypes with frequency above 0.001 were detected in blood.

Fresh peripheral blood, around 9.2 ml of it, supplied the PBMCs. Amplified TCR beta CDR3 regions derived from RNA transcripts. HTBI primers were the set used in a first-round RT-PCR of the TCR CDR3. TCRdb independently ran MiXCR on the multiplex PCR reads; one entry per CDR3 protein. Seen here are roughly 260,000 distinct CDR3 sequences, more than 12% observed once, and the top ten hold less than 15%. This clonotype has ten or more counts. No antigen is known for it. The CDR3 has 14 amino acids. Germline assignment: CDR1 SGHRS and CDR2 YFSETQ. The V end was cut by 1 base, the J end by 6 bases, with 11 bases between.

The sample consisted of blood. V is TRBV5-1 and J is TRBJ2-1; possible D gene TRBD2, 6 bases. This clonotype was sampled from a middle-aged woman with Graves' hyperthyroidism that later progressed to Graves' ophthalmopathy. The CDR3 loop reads CASSLTSPFNEQFF. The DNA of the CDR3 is TGCGCCAGCAGCTTGACTAGCCCCTTCAATGAGCAGTTCTTC.